This paragraph covers one T cell receptor beta chain sequence. The antigen is not known. The CDR3 consists of 14 residues. CDR1 is LNHDA, CDR2 SQIVND, per germline (reference sequence). Trimming took 10 bases from V and 1 from J; bases not matched to a gene: 9. The primer mix had 60 Vbeta and 13 Jbeta primers. The protocol was immunoSEQ multiplex PCR, while the TCRdb copy is restricted to in-frame clones and leaves out a portion. Among roughly 190,000 clones, 73% were seen once, and the ten largest hold 1.5% to 2%. This specimen comes from a study of cytomegalovirus exposure and HLA in healthy donors. Notes on the study in general: The authors later found TCR association rates varying by HLA locus, with DRB1 most and HLA-C fewest. Rare sequences made up most TCRs, while some public TCRs were found in many donors.

This receptor was identified in a woman between 25 and 40 years old in good health and CMV-seronegative. The chain carries TRBV19 and TRBJ2-7; 8 bases map to TRBD2. The specimen was PBMCs. The CDR3 loop is CATRAAGGSYEQYF. The CDR3 region has the DNA TGTGCCACGAGGGCCGCGGGGGGATCCTACGAGCAGTACTTC. The whole variable domain, remainder taken from reference TRBV19 and TRBJ2-7, is DGGITQSPKYLFRKEGQNVTLSCEQNLNHDAMYWYRQDPGQGLRLIYYSQIVNDFQKGDIAEGYSVSREKKESFPLTVTSAQKNPTAFYLCATRAAGGSYEQYFGPGTRLTVT.